A selection of T cell receptor beta chains follows, all from one sample in a study of OX40 agonist ivuxolimab in advanced cancers. Assay: immunoSEQ multiplex PCR; the TCRdb copy retains only in-frame clones and omits some. The data contain tens of thousands of clones, about nine tenths of them singletons. The sequencing used CD4+ or CD8+ T cells sorted from blood, collected in a trial of the OX40 agonist ivuxolimab. The receptors stem from an adult with an advanced solid tumor such as melanoma, head and neck, liver or kidney cancer. Both conserved end residues are part of each CDR3. The D gene is left open where the match is weak.

d_call: TRBD2
v_call: TRBV5-1
cdr3_aa: CASSSTGTSAHEQFF

d_call: TRBD1
v_call: TRBV30
cdr3_aa: CAWGQGLEQYF

d_call: NA
v_call: TRBV19
cdr3_aa: CASRVTGSNTEAFF

d_call: TRBD1
v_call: TRBV5-1
cdr3_aa: CASSSAEIGGTGIGNEQFF

d_call: TRBD2
v_call: TRBV5-1
cdr3_aa: CASSLGLAGPTDTQYF

d_call: TRBD1
v_call: TRBV7-8
cdr3_aa: CASSSRGRTGGPYSNQPQHF

d_call: TRBD1
v_call: TRBV9
cdr3_aa: CASSVRTGDLSGANVLTF

d_call: TRBD1
v_call: TRBV27
cdr3_aa: CASRTLRGQYQPQHF

d_call: NA
v_call: TRBV7-9
cdr3_aa: CASSPLAPGTGELFF

d_call: TRBD1
v_call: TRBV10-3
cdr3_aa: CAISESGQGVGQPQHF

d_call: NA
v_call: TRBV7-8
cdr3_aa: CASSLTSVRGGPSYEQYF

d_call: NA
v_call: TRBV5-4
cdr3_aa: CASSLAGLAGKANIQYF

d_call: TRBD1
v_call: TRBV19
cdr3_aa: CASSILDRASYGYTF